These 13 T cell receptor beta chains originate from one sample sequenced in a study of blood T cell repertoires in COVID-19. TCRdb keeps only in-frame clones here, not all; method: immunoSEQ multiplex PCR. The data contain approximately 260,000 clones, nearly 90% of them singletons. The specimen sequenced was peripheral blood. Receptor source: a woman between 40 and 50 years old who had recovered from COVID-19.

The genes are TRBV18 and TRBJ2-2; unclear D gene. V shed 4 bases and J shed 0 bases, with 12 bases lying between them. This CDR3 spans 16 amino acids. Looked up from germline, CDR1 is KGHSH and CDR2 is LQKENI. CDR3 amino acids: CASSQGGTANTGELFF. In DNA form, the CDR3 reads TGTGCCAGCTCACAAGGCGGCACCGCGAACACCGGGGAGCTGTTTTTT.

This rearrangement joins TRBV3-1 (or the pseudogene TRBV3-2) to TRBJ2-1; a weak D match, TRBD2 (6 bases). Trimming stripped 3 bases from V and 8 bases from J, with 8 bases between. The CDR3 is made up of 12 amino acids. Germline V lookup: CDR1 LGHDT, CDR2 YNNKEL (reference sequence). CDR3 residues: CASSHWGDEQFF. DNA of the CDR3: TGTGCCAGCAGCCATTGGGGGGATGAGCAGTTCTTC.

The chain recombines TRBV19 with TRBJ2-1; possible D gene TRBD2, 6 bases. This CDR3 spans 18 amino acids. V was clipped by 5 bases and J by 9 bases, with 29 bases between them. From germline, CDR1 is LNHDA and CDR2 SQIVND (reference sequence). CDR3 sequence reads: CASSLHPYPSDKGVEQFF. The CDR3 DNA reads TGTGCCAGTAGTCTACACCCGTATCCTAGCGACAAAGGGGTTGAGCAGTTCTTC. Using reference TRBV19 and TRBJ2-1 for the parts outside the CDR3, the full variable domain is DGGITQSPKYLFRKEGQNVTLSCEQNLNHDAMYWYRQDPGQGLRLIYYSQIVNDFQKGDIAEGYSVSREKKESFPLTVTSAQKNPTAFYLCASSLHPYPSDKGVEQFFGPGTRLTVL.

The rearrangement links TRBV11-3 to TRBJ2-3; D remains unclear. Trimming cost V 1 base and J 2 bases, with 13 bases left between them. The CDR3 runs to 16 residues. The germline CDR1 and CDR2 sequences are SGHNT and YENEEA. The CDR3 DNA follows: TGTGCCAGCAGCTTAGTTTCAGGCTCGAACACAGATACGCAGTATTTT. Protein sequence: CASSLVSGSNTDTQYF.

The CDR3 protein is CASSFDEDRQFF. DNA for the CDR3: TGTGCCAGCAGCTTCGACGAGGATCGCCAGTTCTTC. This rearrangement joins TRBV7-3 to TRBJ2-1; D is undetermined. V was clipped by 3 bases and J by 13 bases, with 13 bases between them. This CDR3 has 12 amino acids. Germline V gene data show CDR1 as SGHTA and CDR2 as FQGTGA.

The rearrangement links TRBV19 to TRBJ2-7; maybe TRBD1 (6 bases). The CDR3 runs to 15 residues. Trimming pared 6 bases from V and 3 bases from J, leaving 18 bases between. CDR1 and CDR2 from the germline V gene are LNHDA and SQIVND (reference sequence). The CDR3 sequence: CASSVQGSDSYEQYF. The CDR3 DNA reads TGTGCCAGTAGCGTACAGGGCTCGGATAGCTACGAGCAGTACTTC.

The chain links TRBV6-5 to TRBJ1-1; D perhaps matches TRBD1 (6 bases). This CDR3 is 15 amino acids long. V dropped 0 bases and J dropped 2 bases, with 10 bases sitting between them. Germline V gene lookup returns CDR1 MNHEY and CDR2 SVGAGI. The CDR3 spells CASSYSAGANTEAFF. In nucleotides, the CDR3 is TGTGCCAGCAGTTACTCGGCGGGGGCCAACACTGAAGCTTTCTTT.

The rearrangement uses TRBV7-2 and TRBJ1-1; 8 bases are shared with TRBD1. V trimming: 3 bases; J trimming: 6 bases; junction bases outside the gene matches: 12. Germline CDR1 SGHTA, CDR2 FQGNSA. There are 16 residues in the CDR3. The CDR3 nucleotides read TGTGCCAGCAGCTTGCAGACAGGGGTCCTCGGCGCTGAAGCTTTCTTT. Its translation is CASSLQTGVLGAEAFF.

This clone was recorded once. V and J are TRBV13 and TRBJ2-3, with a weak D call TRBD2 (5 bases). CDR1 and CDR2 (germline): PRHDT, FYEKMQ (reference sequence). Trimming left V 7 bases short and J 5 bases short, with 19 bases between. There are 15 residues in the CDR3. The DNA for the CDR3 is TGTGCCAGCACATCCGGGATTACTCGGATAGATACGCAGTATTTT. Residues: CASTSGITRIDTQYF.

V and J are TRBV2 and TRBJ2-1; D is ambiguous. CDR1 and CDR2 from the germline V gene are SNHLY and FYNNEI. The CDR3 covers 14 residues. The ends were cut back, 8 bases at V and 0 bases at J, with 11 bases in the middle. The CDR3 DNA reads TGTGCCAGCTTTGGGTGGAGCTCCTACAATGAGCAGTTCTTC. This codes for CASFGWSSYNEQFF. The full variable domain, with the rest looked up from reference TRBV2 and TRBJ2-1, is EPEVTQTPSHQVTQMGQEVILRCVPISNHLYFYWYRQILGQKVEFLVSFYNNEISEKSEIFDDQFSVERPDGSNFTLKIRSTKLEDSAMYFCASFGWSSYNEQFFGPGTRLTVL.

The chain joins TRBV10-3 to TRBJ1-2, with D possibly TRBD1 on 6 matching bases. The CDR3 spans 14 residues. V lost 5 bases, J lost 11 bases, and 21 bases lay in between. The germline V gene encodes CDR1 ENHRY and CDR2 SYGVKD. The CDR3 region has the DNA TGTGCCATCAGTCGCACGGGACAAATCGTTTCTTACACCTTC. Encoded protein: CAISRTGQIVSYTF.

The V gene is TRBV6-5, the J gene TRBJ2-7, with TRBD1 as a possible D gene (6 bases). Germline V CDR1 and CDR2: MNHEY, SVGAGI. The V and J ends lost 6 bases and 3 bases respectively, with 12 bases between them. This CDR3 is 13 amino acids long. The CDR3 protein is CASRQGWGYEQYF. Here the CDR3 DNA reads TGTGCCAGCAGACAGGGTTGGGGCTACGAGCAGTACTTC.

This clone appeared a single time. The chain's CDR3 is CASSLGAGDDYGYTF. The CDR3 bases are TGTGCCAGCAGCCTGGGGGCAGGGGACGACTATGGCTACACCTTC. This chain links TRBV3-1 (or the pseudogene TRBV3-2) with TRBJ1-2, with a tentative D call TRBD1 (6 bases). The germline V gene has CDR1 LGHDT and CDR2 YNNKEL (reference sequence). Trimming took 4 bases from V and 3 from J, leaving 15 bases between them. This CDR3 has 15 residues.